This TCR beta chain was profiled in a study of T-cell memory formation after mild COVID-19. TCRdb redid the calling of the 5' RACE reads with MiXCR, one entry per CDR3 protein. Of hundreds of thousands of distinct CDR3 sequences listed, 16% are singletons. The length of the CDR3 is 17 residues. Trimming pared 0 bases from V and 1 base from J, leaving 15 bases between. The germline CDR1 and CDR2 sequences are LGHNA and YSLEER. The sample was PBMCs or a T cell subset sorted from them (not recorded which). The receptor comes from a man aged 18 to 30 who had mild COVID-19 (a few samples of this study predate the infection). Cell type and time point are not known. The chain joins TRBV4-3 to TRBJ2-5, with D maybe TRBD2 (7 bases). The CDR3 nucleotides read TGCGCCAGCAGCCAAGATCTGGGCGGGGGCTTCCAAGAGACCCAGTACTTC. Its protein product is CASSQDLGGGFQETQYF.